This record looks at one T cell receptor (beta chain) sequence and its context. What it binds is not known. Germline lookup yields CDR1 LNHDA and CDR2 SQIVND (reference sequence). CDR3 size: 15 residues. J gave up 4 bases and V 6 bases, and 5 bases lay outside the gene matches. The data are from a study of shared clonotypes between healthy human individuals. Assay: immunoSEQ multiplex PCR; the TCRdb copy retains only in-frame clones and omits some. The sample carries roughly 120,000 clones, 65% to 75% recorded once. Whole-study findings and limits: Investigators collected only blood, and repertoires in tissues likely differ. Non-shared clonotypes showed lower generation probabilities than clonotypes common to all four donors.

This sequence joins TRBV19 and TRBJ1-5; 11 bases map to TRBD1. The sample comprised memory CD8+ T cells sorted from blood. As for subset: CD45RO+ cells pooled with CCR7-negative TemRA cells. This sequence originates from a woman younger than 45 in good health. Here the CDR3 DNA reads TGTGCCAGTAGGGAAGGACAGGGGGCGAATCAGCCCCAGCATTTT. Its protein is CASREGQGANQPQHF.